This T cell receptor (beta chain) was identified during a study of cytomegalovirus exposure and HLA in healthy donors. Looked up from germline, CDR1 is LGHNA and CDR2 is YSLEER. The CDR3 loop spans 17 amino acids. The ends lost 1 base at V and 8 bases at J; junction bases unmatched: 11. In the PCR, 60 Vbeta and 13 Jbeta primers were used. TCRdb keeps only in-frame clones here, not all; method: immunoSEQ multiplex PCR. The sample contains 150,000 to 200,000 clones, about 70% of which appear only once. Unrecorded immune exposure was likely among donors, who were nominally healthy when sampled. Overall study results and limits: Testing in vitro showed a few CMV-associated chains specific for CMV antigens.

With regard to this clone: What it binds is unknown.

Sequenced material: PBMCs. J is TRBJ2-5 and V is TRBV4-3; the match to TRBD2 covers 12 bases. This clonotype was obtained from a woman younger than 35 in good health and CMV-seropositive. The CDR3 reads CASSQVSLAGGLATQYF. CDR3 DNA sequence: TGCGCCAGCAGCCAAGTCTCACTAGCGGGGGGACTGGCAACCCAGTACTTC.